The clone carrying this TCR beta chain was detected only a few times. Its antigen remains unidentified. The data derive from a study of STAT3 mutations in large granular lymphocyte leukemia. Study context: Roughly two fifths of treated T-LGLL patients showed hematologic response to immunosuppression.

The study's findings and limits: TCR clonotype switching after therapy occurred in about 30% of the 18 patients. Every T-LGLL patient had at least one immunodominant TCRbeta clonotype. In some patients, a small highly pathogenic clone possibly went undetected.

Germline lookup yields CDR1 SGDLS and CDR2 YYNGEE. Between the trimmed V and J ends, which lost 0 bases and 7 bases, there was a span of 10 bases. The CDR3 is made up of 13 amino acids. Average productive template count per sample was some 44,000. Assay: immunoSEQ multiplex PCR; the TCRdb copy retains only in-frame clones and omits some. The table records about 4,200 clones, about 70% of them present only once. V is TRBV9 and J is TRBJ1-2; D is ambiguous. The sample was peripheral blood mononuclear cells. The TCR comes from a man aged 60 to 69 with T-cell large granular lymphocyte leukemia. Some clones in this sample may be carry-over from other donors' samples. CDR3 nucleotides: TGTGCCAGCAGCGTAGGGGTGGGGATTGGCTACACCTTC. Protein product: CASSVGVGIGYTF.